The clone carrying this T cell receptor (beta chain) was recorded only once. This sample stems from a study of control samples from healthy donors and cancer patients. Profiling relied on immunoSEQ multiplex PCR, and the TCRdb table lists in-frame clones only, not all of them. The data hold 150,000 to 200,000 clones, with around 90% observed a single time. The CDR3 totals 14 residues. Trimming shortened V by 0 bases and J by 5 bases, and 10 bases separated the two germline ends. Germline V CDR1 and CDR2: MNHEY, SVGEGT. The TCR comes from a man aged 25-45 years in good health. The V and J genes are TRBV6-2 or TRBV6-3 and TRBJ1-1; weak D call: TRBD1 (6 bases). Source material: blood. Here the CDR3 DNA reads TGTGCCAGCAGTTACTCGTGGGGGACAACTGAAGCTTTCTTT. This codes for CASSYSWGTTEAFF.